This T cell receptor beta chain was sequenced during a study of somatic mutations in cytotoxic T cells in rheumatoid arthritis. Germline CDR1 SGHRS, CDR2 YFSETQ. CDR3 length equals 18 residues. The ends lost 1 base at V and 0 bases at J; junction bases unmatched: 11. Points from the study as a whole: A single CD8+ clone exceeded 20% of CD8+ cells in about an eighth of the roughly 65 patients. Age was associated with higher CD8+ clonality in rheumatoid arthritis patients, not in healthy controls.

Points on this clone: No antigen is known for it.

Sequenced by immunoSEQ multiplex PCR; TCRdb stores in-frame clones only, minus some. The table has about 25,000 clones, nearly 75% seen once. The chain recombines TRBV5-1 with TRBJ1-1; 8 positions agree with TRBD1. The material sequenced was CD8+ T cells sorted from blood. This sequence originates from a woman aged 18-29 years in good health. The CDR3 region has the DNA TGCGCCAGCAGCTTGCACGACAGGGGCCGGGGGATGAACACTGAAGCTTTCTTT. As protein: CASSLHDRGRGMNTEAFF.